The clone carrying this TCR beta chain has a handful of counts. Original data processing: Estimates of nucleated cell counts were drawn from the amplification of reference gene primers. The repertoire was sequenced with immunoSEQ multiplex PCR; TCRdb's copy has only in-frame clones and lacks some. That table is the source of V, J and clone size, and D and trimming were worked out from the DNA. The data contain around 150,000 clones, under 90% of them seen just once; the ten biggest clones take up roughly 7%. This sample was included in a study of blood T cell repertoires in COVID-19. This CDR3 has 14 amino acids. The ends were cut back, 7 bases at V and 0 bases at J, with 11 bases in the middle. Germline loops: CDR1 MNHEY, CDR2 SVGAGI. Enrollees, about 18 to 90 years old, lived in around 23 US areas. Each participant's cohort was designated according to participant-reported clinical history. Recovered status applied to Cohort 3 donors who had two consecutive negative PCRs. It also applied to those with clearance or with symptom resolution.

The specimen sequenced was PBMCs or T cells enriched from blood (not recorded which). The chain carries TRBV6-5 and TRBJ2-3; tentative D call: TRBD2 (5 bases). The sequence was collected from a man between 50 and 59 years old who had recovered from COVID-19. The CDR3 DNA reads as TGTGCCAGCAAACTAGGACTTAGCACAGATACGCAGTATTTT. Translation: CASKLGLSTDTQYF.